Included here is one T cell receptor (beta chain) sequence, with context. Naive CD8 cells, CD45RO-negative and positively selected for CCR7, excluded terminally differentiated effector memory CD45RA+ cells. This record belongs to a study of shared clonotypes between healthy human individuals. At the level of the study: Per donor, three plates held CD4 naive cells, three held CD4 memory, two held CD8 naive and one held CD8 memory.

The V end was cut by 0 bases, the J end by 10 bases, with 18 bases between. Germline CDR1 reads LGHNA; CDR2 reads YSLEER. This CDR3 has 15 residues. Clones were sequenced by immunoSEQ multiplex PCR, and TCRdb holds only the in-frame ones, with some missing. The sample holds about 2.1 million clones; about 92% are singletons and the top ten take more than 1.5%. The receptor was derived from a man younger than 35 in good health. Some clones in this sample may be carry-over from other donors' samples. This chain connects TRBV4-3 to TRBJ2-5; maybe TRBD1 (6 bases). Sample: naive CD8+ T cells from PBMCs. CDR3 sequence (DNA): TGCGCCAGCAGCCAAGATTCAGACAGGCCACCCCGCCAGTACTTC. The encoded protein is CASSQDSDRPPRQYF.